This entry describes one TCR beta chain. How the authors handled the data: From reference gene primer amplification, estimates of nucleated cell counts were derived. Sequenced by immunoSEQ multiplex PCR; TCRdb stores in-frame clones only, minus some. The D gene and trimming were derived from the DNA, and the V and J assignments and clone size from that table. There are over 200,000 clones in the sample; 65% to 85% occur only once, and roughly 8.8% lies in the top ten. The data were taken from a study of blood T cell repertoires in COVID-19. About the research overall: Samples representing acute and convalescent COVID-19 were sourced from the United States, Italy and Spain. From T cells, B-cell-depleted T cells, or PBMCs came the material, which was cDNA or gDNA.

V dropped 2 bases and J dropped 5; count of bases not matched to a gene: 8. Germline V lookup: CDR1 GTSNPN, CDR2 SVGIG (reference sequence). This CDR3 has 15 amino acids. V and J are TRBV30 and TRBJ2-7; 11 bases line up with TRBD2. Material: peripheral blood. The sequence came from a man in his forties with active or convalescent COVID-19. This CDR3 reads CAWSLYLAGGDEQYF. The CDR3 DNA reads as TGTGCCTGGAGTCTCTACTTAGCGGGAGGGGACGAGCAGTACTTC.